Listed below are T cell receptor beta chains from one sample, sequenced in a study of cytomegalovirus exposure and HLA in healthy donors. Clones were read by immunoSEQ multiplex PCR, and TCRdb kept only the in-frame ones, dropping some. The sample has about 130,000 clones, approximately 94% seen once; the top ten hold less than 1.5%. The sequenced material came from PBMCs. These receptor sequences come from a woman aged 18-29 years in good health and CMV-seronegative. Each CDR3 is given with its conserved first and last residue. The order of the fields is J gene, V gene, D gene, clone size, CDR3 DNA, CDR3 protein. The D gene is left open where the match is weak. Only some rows state a clone size, as once, few, many or a class for expanded clones.

J gene: TRBJ1-2; V gene: TRBV19; D gene: .; clone size: few; CDR3 DNA: TGTGCCAGTAGTATGAACACCTTTTATGGCTACACCTTC; CDR3 protein: CASSMNTFYGYTF
J gene: TRBJ1-1; V gene: TRBV7-9; D gene: .; clone size: .; CDR3 DNA: TGTGCCAGCCCCGGCCCCGCAGGGGATACAAACACTGAAGCTTTCTTT; CDR3 protein: CASPGPAGDTNTEAFF
J gene: TRBJ2-5; V gene: TRBV6-4; D gene: TRBD2; clone size: .; CDR3 DNA: TGTGCCAGCAGTCCCACTAGCGGGGCTCAAGAGACCCAGTACTTC; CDR3 protein: CASSPTSGAQETQYF
J gene: TRBJ2-7; V gene: TRBV7-3; D gene: TRBD2; clone size: once; CDR3 DNA: TGTGCCAGCAGCTTAACCGGGTCCCGGGGGGCCTACGAGCAGTACTTC; CDR3 protein: CASSLTGSRGAYEQYF
J gene: TRBJ1-1; V gene: TRBV5-1; D gene: .; clone size: .; CDR3 DNA: TGCGCCAGCAGCCTCGGGGTAAACACTGAAGCTTTCTTT; CDR3 protein: CASSLGVNTEAFF
J gene: TRBJ2-3; V gene: TRBV20-1; D gene: .; clone size: .; CDR3 DNA: TGCAGTGCCAGGGGCACAGATACGCAGTATTTT; CDR3 protein: CSARGTDTQYF
J gene: TRBJ1-1; V gene: TRBV11-2; D gene: TRBD1; clone size: .; CDR3 DNA: TGTGCCAGCAGCTTAACAGGGGGCGAAGCTTTCTTT; CDR3 protein: CASSLTGGEAFF
J gene: TRBJ2-7; V gene: TRBV2; D gene: TRBD1; clone size: .; CDR3 DNA: TGTGCCAGCAGTGAGGACAGGGGCCCCTACGAGCAGTACTTC; CDR3 protein: CASSEDRGPYEQYF
J gene: TRBJ2-3; V gene: TRBV7-2; D gene: .; clone size: .; CDR3 DNA: TGTGCCAGCAGTCGATATGGGGCGGCGGAGCACACAGATACGCAGTATTTT; CDR3 protein: CASSRYGAAEHTDTQYF
J gene: TRBJ2-4; V gene: TRBV28; D gene: .; clone size: once; CDR3 DNA: TGTGCCAGACCAGTGGCCAAAAACATTCAGTACTTC; CDR3 protein: CARPVAKNIQYF
J gene: TRBJ2-7; V gene: TRBV11-2; D gene: TRBD2; clone size: .; CDR3 DNA: TGTGCCAGCAGCTCCGGACTAGCGGGCCTAAAACCTTACGAGCAGTACTTC; CDR3 protein: CASSSGLAGLKPYEQYF
J gene: TRBJ2-2; V gene: TRBV9; D gene: .; clone size: .; CDR3 DNA: TGTGCCAGCCGCAGGGAAGGAGGGACCGGGGAGCTGTTTTTT; CDR3 protein: CASRREGGTGELFF
J gene: TRBJ1-4; V gene: TRBV5-4; D gene: .; clone size: .; CDR3 DNA: TGTGCCAGCAGATTACAGGGAGTAGGTGAAAAACTGTTTTTT; CDR3 protein: CASRLQGVGEKLFF
J gene: TRBJ1-2; V gene: TRBV7-9; D gene: TRBD1; clone size: .; CDR3 DNA: TGTGCCAGCAGCTGGGAGGGACAGGCCCTTATGAGGGGCTACACCTTC; CDR3 protein: CASSWEGQALMRGYTF
J gene: TRBJ2-7; V gene: TRBV27; D gene: TRBD1; clone size: few; CDR3 DNA: TGTGCCAGCAGTCCAAAACCGGGACAGGGTGTCTACGAGCAGTACTTC; CDR3 protein: CASSPKPGQGVYEQYF
J gene: TRBJ1-1; V gene: TRBV19; D gene: TRBD1; clone size: .; CDR3 DNA: TGTGCCAGTAGCGAAACACAGGGGACTGAAGCTTTCTTT; CDR3 protein: CASSETQGTEAFF
J gene: TRBJ1-2; V gene: TRBV6-1; D gene: .; clone size: once; CDR3 DNA: TGTGCCAGCAGATCGACACAGGGCCAGGATGGCTACACCTTC; CDR3 protein: CASRSTQGQDGYTF
J gene: TRBJ1-1; V gene: TRBV7-3; D gene: TRBD1; clone size: once; CDR3 DNA: TGTGCCAGCAGCTCGCTCCGACAGGGAAAGCGGGACACTGAAGCTTTCTTT; CDR3 protein: CASSSLRQGKRDTEAFF
J gene: TRBJ1-1; V gene: TRBV30; D gene: .; clone size: .; CDR3 DNA: TGTGCCTGGACATCGAGTGGCACTGAAGCTTTCTTT; CDR3 protein: CAWTSSGTEAFF
J gene: TRBJ2-2; V gene: TRBV28; D gene: TRBD1; clone size: .; CDR3 DNA: TGTGCCAGCAATCTTTGGGTGACAGGGGCCTCCACCGGGGAGCTGTTTTTT; CDR3 protein: CASNLWVTGASTGELFF
J gene: TRBJ2-1; V gene: TRBV2; D gene: TRBD2; clone size: .; CDR3 DNA: TGTGCCAGCAGTGAGACTAGCGGGGGGGACAATGAGCAGTTCTTC; CDR3 protein: CASSETSGGDNEQFF
J gene: TRBJ2-3; V gene: TRBV6-4; D gene: TRBD2; clone size: .; CDR3 DNA: TGTGCCAGCAGTGACTCCCGAGGAGCGGGGGGGCGTACAGATACGCAGTATTTT; CDR3 protein: CASSDSRGAGGRTDTQYF
J gene: TRBJ1-1; V gene: TRBV10-2; D gene: .; clone size: .; CDR3 DNA: TGCGCCAGCAGATCACAGGGGAACACTGAAGCTTTCTTT; CDR3 protein: CASRSQGNTEAFF
J gene: TRBJ1-1; V gene: TRBV27; D gene: .; clone size: .; CDR3 DNA: TGTGCCAGCAGTTTACCAGGGATGAACACTGAAGCTTTCTTT; CDR3 protein: CASSLPGMNTEAFF
J gene: TRBJ2-7; V gene: TRBV27; D gene: .; clone size: .; CDR3 DNA: TGTGCCAGCAGTGTACAGGGTGACAAATACGAGCAGTACTTC; CDR3 protein: CASSVQGDKYEQYF
J gene: TRBJ1-1; V gene: TRBV28; D gene: .; clone size: .; CDR3 DNA: TGTGCCAGCAGGAGAGGGGGAAGGAACACTGAAGCTTTCTTT; CDR3 protein: CASRRGGRNTEAFF
J gene: TRBJ1-6; V gene: TRBV4-1; D gene: .; clone size: once; CDR3 DNA: TGCGCCAGCAGCCAAGACACCCGGTCACCCTATAATTCACCCCTCCACTTT; CDR3 protein: CASSQDTRSPYNSPLHF
J gene: TRBJ2-1; V gene: TRBV2; D gene: TRBD2; clone size: .; CDR3 DNA: TGTGCCGGCCGGGGGCTAGCGGGAGACAATGAGCAGTTCTTC; CDR3 protein: CAGRGLAGDNEQFF
J gene: TRBJ2-1; V gene: TRBV7-5; D gene: .; clone size: .; CDR3 DNA: TGTGTCAGAAGCTTAGTTAGCGGGGTTCCTTCCTACAATGAGCAGTTCTTC; CDR3 protein: CVRSLVSGVPSYNEQFF
J gene: TRBJ1-1; V gene: TRBV25-1; D gene: .; clone size: .; CDR3 DNA: TGTGCCAGCAGTGAATATCTAGGGACATCGAACACTGAAGCTTTCTTT; CDR3 protein: CASSEYLGTSNTEAFF
J gene: TRBJ1-6; V gene: TRBV5-1; D gene: .; clone size: .; CDR3 DNA: TGCGCCAGCAGCTTGCAGGGTCAGGATTCACCCCTCCACTTT; CDR3 protein: CASSLQGQDSPLHF
J gene: TRBJ2-7; V gene: TRBV5-6; D gene: TRBD1; clone size: .; CDR3 DNA: TGTGCCAGCAGCTCAGGGGGGGTACAGGGGGCGGTTAACTCCTACGAGCAGTACTTC; CDR3 protein: CASSSGGVQGAVNSYEQYF
J gene: TRBJ1-4; V gene: TRBV5-5; D gene: .; clone size: .; CDR3 DNA: TGTGCCAGCAGCTTGGATGGGCTTAGTAATGAAAAACTGTTTTTT; CDR3 protein: CASSLDGLSNEKLFF
J gene: TRBJ1-4; V gene: TRBV14; D gene: .; clone size: once; CDR3 DNA: TGTGCCAGCAGCCGGTCTCTCTCGGCTAATGAAAAACTGTTTTTT; CDR3 protein: CASSRSLSANEKLFF
J gene: TRBJ1-2; V gene: TRBV15; D gene: TRBD1; clone size: .; CDR3 DNA: TGTGCCACCAGCGAAGACAGGGGATCTTCTGGCTACACCTTC; CDR3 protein: CATSEDRGSSGYTF
J gene: TRBJ2-7; V gene: TRBV4-1; D gene: .; clone size: once; CDR3 DNA: TGCGCCAGCAGCCAAGGCGTTAGCGGAGATTACGAGCAGTACTTC; CDR3 protein: CASSQGVSGDYEQYF
J gene: TRBJ1-6; V gene: TRBV28; D gene: .; clone size: .; CDR3 DNA: TGTGCCAGCAGCCTCGGTTTCTCCCTCCACTTT; CDR3 protein: CASSLGFSLHF
J gene: TRBJ1-3; V gene: TRBV29-1; D gene: .; clone size: .; CDR3 DNA: TGCAGCGTTGACTCCTCGGGGTCTGGAAACACCATATATTTT; CDR3 protein: CSVDSSGSGNTIYF
J gene: TRBJ2-1; V gene: TRBV12-5; D gene: .; clone size: once; CDR3 DNA: TGTGCTAGTGGCCAACCCACACAAGCTCCGACTACCTACAATGAGCAGTTCTTC; CDR3 protein: CASGQPTQAPTTYNEQFF
J gene: TRBJ1-1; V gene: TRBV7-2; D gene: .; clone size: .; CDR3 DNA: TGTGCCAGCAGCGAGTCCCCGGCAGGTCGGATGGCTTTCTTT; CDR3 protein: CASSESPAGRMAFF
J gene: TRBJ2-7; V gene: TRBV10-3; D gene: TRBD1; clone size: .; CDR3 DNA: TGTGCCATCAGGGGAATTTCCGGGACAGGGGACAACGAGCAGTACTTC; CDR3 protein: CAIRGISGTGDNEQYF
J gene: TRBJ2-2; V gene: TRBV27; D gene: .; clone size: once; CDR3 DNA: TGTGCCAGCAGTTTTGGGTTCCAGGTTCCCGGGGAGCTGTTTTTT; CDR3 protein: CASSFGFQVPGELFF
J gene: TRBJ2-1; V gene: TRBV2; D gene: .; clone size: .; CDR3 DNA: TGTGCCAGCATCGAGGGGGGGAACTCCTACAATGAGCAGTTCTTC; CDR3 protein: CASIEGGNSYNEQFF
J gene: TRBJ1-1; V gene: TRBV9; D gene: .; clone size: .; CDR3 DNA: TGTGCCAGCAGCCCTCTCCCAGAGGGGAACACTGAAGCTTTCTTT; CDR3 protein: CASSPLPEGNTEAFF
J gene: TRBJ2-5; V gene: TRBV6-5; D gene: TRBD1; clone size: .; CDR3 DNA: TGTGCCAGCAGCTATACAGGGGCGATGGGAGAGACCCAGTACTTC; CDR3 protein: CASSYTGAMGETQYF